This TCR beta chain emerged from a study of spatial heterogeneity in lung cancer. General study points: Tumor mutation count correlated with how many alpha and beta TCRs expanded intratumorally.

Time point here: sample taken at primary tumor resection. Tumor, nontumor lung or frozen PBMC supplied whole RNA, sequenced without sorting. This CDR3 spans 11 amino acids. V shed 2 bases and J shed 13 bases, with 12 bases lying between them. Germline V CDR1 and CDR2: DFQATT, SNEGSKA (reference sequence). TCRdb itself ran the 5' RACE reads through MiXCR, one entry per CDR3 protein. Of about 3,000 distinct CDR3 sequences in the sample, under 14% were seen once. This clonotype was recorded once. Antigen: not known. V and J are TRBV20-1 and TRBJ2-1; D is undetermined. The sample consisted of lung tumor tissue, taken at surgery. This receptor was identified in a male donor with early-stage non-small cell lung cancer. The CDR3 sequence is CSARFVQVQFF. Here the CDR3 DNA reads TGCAGTGCTAGATTTGTGCAAGTCCAGTTCTTC.